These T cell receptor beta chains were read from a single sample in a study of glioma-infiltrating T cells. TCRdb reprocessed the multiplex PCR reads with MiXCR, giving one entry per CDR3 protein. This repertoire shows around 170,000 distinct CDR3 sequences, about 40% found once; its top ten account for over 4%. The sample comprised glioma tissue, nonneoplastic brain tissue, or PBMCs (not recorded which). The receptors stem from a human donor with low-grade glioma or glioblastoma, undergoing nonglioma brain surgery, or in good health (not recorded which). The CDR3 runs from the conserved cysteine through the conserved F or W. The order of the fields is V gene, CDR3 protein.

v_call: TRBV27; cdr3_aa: CATRQGRYGYTF
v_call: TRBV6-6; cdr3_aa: CACSYSTSGRGAGGLFF
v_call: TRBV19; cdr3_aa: CASIPGQGYSNQPQHF
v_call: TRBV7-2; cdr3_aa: CASKLLAGTSTDTHYF
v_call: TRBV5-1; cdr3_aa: CASRLTPGGSNEKLFF
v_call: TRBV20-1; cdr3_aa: CSARDPWGSSYNEQFF
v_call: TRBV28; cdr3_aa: CASRQVSTDTQYF
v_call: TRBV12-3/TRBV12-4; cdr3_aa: CASSQPFNEQYF
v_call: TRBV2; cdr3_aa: CAGSDLKGDTEAFF
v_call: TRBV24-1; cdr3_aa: CATSDSGTYYEQYF
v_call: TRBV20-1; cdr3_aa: CSAGGRASDTQYF
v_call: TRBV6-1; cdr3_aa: CASRPGTSSYEQYF
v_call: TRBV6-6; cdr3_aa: CASSYSRGRNNSPLHF
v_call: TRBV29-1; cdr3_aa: CSVESGAPDTQYF
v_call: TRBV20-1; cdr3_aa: CSAEGGALYNEQFF
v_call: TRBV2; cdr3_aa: CASSGRTSASTDTQYF
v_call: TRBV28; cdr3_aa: CASSPGLAVYNEQFF
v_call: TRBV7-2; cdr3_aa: CASSLGGSGSTDTKYF
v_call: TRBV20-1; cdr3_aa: CSATTAESNQPQHF
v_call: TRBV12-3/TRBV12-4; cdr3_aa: CASSLRTGVNQPQHF
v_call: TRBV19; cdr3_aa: CASSIVAQSDLTYEQYF
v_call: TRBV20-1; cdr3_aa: CSATGTSVTFEQYF
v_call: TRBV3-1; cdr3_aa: CASSPGTVYEQYF
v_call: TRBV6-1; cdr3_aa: CASRDMTDSEQYF
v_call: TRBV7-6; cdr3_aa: CASSYSKLGEQYF
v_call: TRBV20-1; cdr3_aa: CSAMGLLVRDEAFF
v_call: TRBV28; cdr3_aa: CASSFGISEQYF
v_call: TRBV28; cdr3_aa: CASSSGARTGELFF
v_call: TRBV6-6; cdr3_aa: CASSYDSLSGANVLTF
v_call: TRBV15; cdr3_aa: CATGRDRSYGYTF
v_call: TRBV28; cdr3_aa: CVSSELGQGRDEQYF
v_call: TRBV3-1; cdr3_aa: CASSPRQGGWETQYF
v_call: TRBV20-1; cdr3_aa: CSARPVTGYSEKLFF
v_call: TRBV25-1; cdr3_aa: CASSEMGQKSEAFF
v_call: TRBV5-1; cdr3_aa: CASSFRLSDNEQFF
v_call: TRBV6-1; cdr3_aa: CAISDSGSYTF
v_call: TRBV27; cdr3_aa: CASSLSWGQQFF
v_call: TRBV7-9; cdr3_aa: CASSTGLRTPDTQYF
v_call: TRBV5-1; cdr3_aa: CASSWSGSWDEQYF
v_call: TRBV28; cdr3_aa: CASSPTGAWAEQYF
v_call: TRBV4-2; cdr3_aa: CASSQDLFRGSTADTQYF
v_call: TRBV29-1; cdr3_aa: CSAGRTDEQYF
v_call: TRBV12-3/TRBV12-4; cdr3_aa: CASSLAGHSYTF
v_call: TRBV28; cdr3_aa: CATELAGGIYEQYF
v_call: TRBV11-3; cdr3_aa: CASGDGQGGTDTQYF
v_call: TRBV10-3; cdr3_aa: CAISPGTPSSYNSPLHF
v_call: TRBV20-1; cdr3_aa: CSADRVGDEQYF
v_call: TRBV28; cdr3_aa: CASGEGGSRHEQYF
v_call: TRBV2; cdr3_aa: CASSDQSTSYGGTQYF
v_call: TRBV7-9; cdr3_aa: CASSLAPPQETQYF
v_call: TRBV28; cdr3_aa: CASSRVGEQFF
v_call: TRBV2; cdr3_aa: CASSVEQNYGYTF